This T cell receptor beta chain was captured in a study of cytomegalovirus exposure and HLA in healthy donors. Points from the study as a whole: A highly shared variant cluster was judged a likely technical artifact. A later analysis showed that HLA-associated TCR beta chains had undergone more clonal expansion than equally common others. 87-base-pair reads could not separate some V segments, including TRBV6-2 and TRBV6-3. An analysis that came later showed most CMV-associated TCR beta chains appearing HLA-restricted.

Points on this clone: Its antigen is unidentified.

V was clipped by 11 bases and J by 8 bases, with 21 bases between them. The CDR3 is 14 amino acids. Germline V gene data show CDR1 as MDHEN and CDR2 as SYDVKM. PCR primers comprised 60 Vbeta and 13 Jbeta primers. Some clones are missing from TCRdb's copy, which holds only in-frame ones; the method was immunoSEQ multiplex PCR. The sample holds around 150,000 clones, just under 65% seen once. The clonotype comes from an older woman in good health and CMV-seropositive. This chain uses TRBV28 with TRBJ1-4, with D maybe TRBD1 (6 bases). Sequenced: PBMCs. The CDR3 region is CAPRGEGSEEKLFF. CDR3 nucleotides: TGTGCCCCCAGGGGAGAGGGGTCAGAGGAAAAACTGTTTTTT. The entire variable domain, with the rest obtained from reference TRBV28 and TRBJ1-4, is as follows: DVKVTQSSRYLVKRTGEKVFLECVQDMDHENMFWYRQDPGLGLRLIYFSYDVKMKEKGDIPEGYSVSREKKERFSLILESASTNQTSMYLCAPRGEGSEEKLFFGSGTQLSVL.